These 24 T cell receptor beta chains originate from one sample sequenced in a study of molecular identifiers for immune sequencing clone quantification. Via MiXCR, TCRdb re-called the PCR reads, giving one row per CDR3 protein. The sample consists of more than 450,000 distinct CDR3 sequences, 20% to 25% of them appearing once. The sequenced sample consisted of naive CD8+ T cells from blood, with Jurkat cell RNA spiked in. This sample's subset: FACS-sorted CD8+CD4-CCR7+CD45RA+ naive T cells. These TCRs come from a human donor in good health. Some libraries in this study had Jurkat cell RNA spiked in.

The rearrangement links TRBV7-9 to TRBJ1-2, with D unresolved. This CDR3 has 14 amino acids. Germline-derived CDR1 and CDR2 are SEHNR and FQNEAQ (reference sequence). V was clipped by 2 bases and J by 3 bases, with 10 bases between them. DNA for the CDR3: TGTGCCAGCAGCTTACGGCCAGAGCACTATGGCTACACCTTC. Its protein product is CASSLRPEHYGYTF.

The gene calls are TRBV5-6 and TRBJ2-7, with D possibly TRBD1 on 5 matching bases. Germline CDR1 and CDR2: SGHDT and YYEEEE. Between the trimmed V and J ends, which lost 0 bases and 2 bases, there was a span of 18 bases. This CDR3 spans 17 amino acids. The CDR3 DNA reads as TGTGCCAGCAGCTTGGGGGTTCGGACAAAGTTTACCTACGAGCAGTACTTC. It specifies CASSLGVRTKFTYEQYF.

This clonotype has at least ten counts. The rearrangement links TRBV12-3 or TRBV12-4 to TRBJ2-5; D unresolved. The V gene lost 6 bases and the J gene lost 9 bases, with 14 bases spanning the gap. CDR3 size: 12 residues. CDR3 sequence reads: CASRSGYGAQYF. In DNA form, the CDR3 reads TGTGCCAGCAGGTCAGGATATGGGGCCCAGTACTTC.

V gene TRBV4-1 combines with J gene TRBJ2-5, with TRBD1 matching 9 bases. This CDR3 is built from 15 residues. Germline values: CDR1 MGHRA, CDR2 YSYEKL. J was trimmed by 1 base and V by 4 bases; bases with no gene match: 4. The CDR3 protein is CASSLRDRAQETQYF. CDR3 nucleotide sequence: TGCGCCAGCAGCCTCCGGGACAGGGCCCAAGAGACCCAGTACTTC.

The chain joins TRBV11-2 to TRBJ2-7, with D perhaps TRBD1 or TRBD2 (6 bases each). CDR1 is SGHAT and CDR2 is FQNNGV in the germline V gene. The germline V and J ends were trimmed by 2 bases and 6 bases, with 20 bases remaining between them. CDR3 size: 16 residues. CDR3 loop: CASSLFQTGGLGEQYF. The CDR3 nucleotides read TGTGCCAGCAGCTTATTCCAGACAGGAGGGCTGGGCGAGCAGTACTTC.

The chain recombines TRBV4-3 with TRBJ1-1, with D hard to call. With 4 bases removed from V and 4 bases from J, the gap between germline ends came to 10 bases. The V gene's germline CDR1 is LGHNA and CDR2 YSLEER. The CDR3 spans 13 residues. The CDR3 spells CASSRYLSTEAFF. CDR3 bases: TGCGCCAGCAGCCGATATTTGAGCACTGAAGCTTTCTTT.

Comments on this clonotype: Its ends do not fully match the called genes, so a read error is possible. The chain couples TRBV6-5 to TRBJ1-1, with TRBD1 matching 8 bases. This CDR3 contains 13 residues. CDR1 and CDR2 from the germline V gene are MNHEY and SVGAGI. CDR3 nucleotide sequence: TGTGCCACCGGGACAGGTCCGAACACTGAAGCTTCCTTT. Its translation: CATGTGPNTEASF.

This clonotype was recorded many times. The chain links TRBV20-1 to TRBJ2-2, with D uncertain. From germline, CDR1 is DFQATT and CDR2 SNEGSKA (reference sequence). Trimming removed 6 bases at V and 5 bases at J, with 16 bases between. The CDR3 extends over 14 amino acids. The DNA for the CDR3 is TGCAGTGCCCGCCGGGCCATGTCGACCGGGGAGCTGTTTTTT. This sequence encodes CSARRAMSTGELFF.

The V call is TRBV19, the J call TRBJ2-7; D gene ambiguous. Germline CDR1 and CDR2: LNHDA and SQIVND (reference sequence). The CDR3 has 13 amino acids. V lost 3 bases and J lost 5, with 11 bases in between. The CDR3 spells CASSISRIHEQYF. DNA for the CDR3: TGTGCCAGTAGTATCTCGCGTATCCACGAGCAGTACTTC.

This clonotype was picked up a small number of times. The V and J genes are TRBV30 and TRBJ1-5; no clear D gene. Germline values: CDR1 GTSNPN, CDR2 SVGIG (reference sequence). Deletions cut 5 bases from V and 0 bases from J, with 8 bases between. The CDR3 is 13 amino acids. CDR3: CAWRDYSNQPQHF. CDR3 nucleotides: TGTGCCTGGCGGGATTATAGCAATCAGCCCCAGCATTTT.

This clonotype occurred many times. The chain joins TRBV13 to TRBJ2-4, with D perhaps matching TRBD1 (5 bases). V was trimmed by 5 bases and J by 1 base, leaving 12 bases between them. This CDR3 has 15 residues. Per germline, CDR1 PRHDT and CDR2 FYEKMQ (reference sequence). CDR3 coding DNA: TGTGCCAGCAGCCCCACTGACAGTGCCAAAAACATTCAGTACTTC. Translating gives CASSPTDSAKNIQYF.

This clonotype was counted a few times. CDR3 loop: CASSQDPVGTSGFYEQYF. The CDR3 nucleotides are TGCGCCAGCAGCCAAGATCCGGTAGGGACTAGCGGGTTTTACGAGCAGTACTTC. This chain uses TRBV4-3 with TRBJ2-7, with 12 bases lining up with TRBD2. There are 18 residues in the CDR3. V was clipped by 0 bases and J by 4 bases; unmatched bases: 10. Looked up from germline, CDR1 is LGHNA and CDR2 is YSLEER.

This clonotype was found many times. The chain uses TRBV28 and TRBJ1-4, with D unclear. V shed 8 bases and J shed 0 bases, with 7 bases lying between them. The CDR3 runs to 13 residues. Germline-derived CDR1 and CDR2 are MDHEN and SYDVKM. This CDR3 reads CASHRATNEKLFF. Written as DNA, the CDR3 is TGTGCCAGCCACAGAGCAACTAATGAAAAACTGTTTTTT. Supplemented by reference TRBV28 and TRBJ1-4, the full variable domain reads DVKVTQSSRYLVKRTGEKVFLECVQDMDHENMFWYRQDPGLGLRLIYFSYDVKMKEKGDIPEGYSVSREKKERFSLILESASTNQTSMYLCASHRATNEKLFFGSGTQLSVL.

This clonotype has ten or more counts. The V and J genes are TRBV7-9 and TRBJ1-5; D unresolved. Trimming pared 1 base from V and 5 bases from J, leaving 21 bases between. Germline V lookup: CDR1 SEHNR, CDR2 FQNEAQ (reference sequence). The CDR3 is made up of 18 amino acids. For the CDR3, the DNA is TGTGCCAGCAGCTTAGATGTGCTGGAGATGGGGAGGGATCAGCCCCAGCATTTT. Its translation is CASSLDVLEMGRDQPQHF.

Of note for this clonotype: A much larger clonotype is one base distant, so this may be a read error. The chain recombines TRBV27 with TRBJ2-5, with TRBD2 as a possible D gene (5 bases). The CDR3 consists of 15 residues. Germline V gene lookup returns CDR1 MNHEY and CDR2 SMNVEV (reference sequence). CDR3 bases: TGTGCCGGCAGTTTCGAGGGCCGATACCAAGAGACCCAGTACTTC. Protein: CAGSFEGRYQETQYF.

This clonotype was observed at least ten times. The gene calls are TRBV7-9 and TRBJ1-2; D gene unclear. CDR3 length equals 13 residues. Germline V gives CDR1 SEHNR, CDR2 FQNEAQ (reference sequence). V was pared by 0 bases and J by 0 bases, with 2 bases between. DNA for the CDR3: TGTGCCAGCAGCTTAGCAACTAACTATGGCTACACCTTC. Encoded protein: CASSLATNYGYTF.

This clonotype was seen a few times. J is TRBJ1-2 and V is TRBV9, with unresolved D. Trimming removed 0 bases from V and 3 bases from J, with 12 bases in between. The CDR3 contains 15 residues. The V gene's germline CDR1 is SGDLS and CDR2 YYNGEE. The CDR3 spells CASSVASGGYYGYTF. The CDR3 DNA reads as TGTGCCAGCAGCGTAGCCTCAGGAGGCTACTATGGCTACACCTTC.

This clonotype has ten or more counts. The V gene is TRBV2, the J gene TRBJ2-1; TRBD2 matches 10 bases. Germline V gene lookup returns CDR1 SNHLY and CDR2 FYNNEI. V was clipped by 8 bases and J by 4 bases; unmatched bases: 2. There are 13 residues in the CDR3. The CDR3 sequence is CASGTSEYNEQFF. The CDR3 DNA is TGTGCCAGCGGGACTAGCGAGTACAATGAGCAGTTCTTC.

This clonotype occurred once. Its ends do not fully match the called genes, so a read error is possible. V and J are TRBV6-5 and TRBJ2-7; perhaps TRBD1 as D (5 bases). Germline CDR1 and CDR2: MNHEY and SVGAGI. The CDR3 is made up of 15 amino acids. The CDR3 nucleotides read TGTGCCAGCAGTTACTCAGGGGAAGGAACCTACGAGCTGTACTTC. Its protein is CASSYSGEGTYELYF.

As for this clonotype: A much larger clone lies one base from this, so it may be a read error. V gene TRBV7-8 combines with J gene TRBJ2-3; 8 bases are a match to TRBD2. CDR3 length equals 14 residues. With V trimmed by 5 bases and J by 4 bases, 5 bases remained unmatched. Germline V gives CDR1 SGHVS, CDR2 FQNEAQ. The CDR3 nucleotides are TGTGCCAGCAGCCTCCTGACTAGCGCAGATACGCAGTATTTT. Translating gives CASSLLTSADTQYF.

This clonotype was seen at least ten times. This rearrangement joins TRBV7-9 to TRBJ1-6; D remains ambiguous. V gave up 6 bases and J gave up 4 bases, with 13 bases separating them. CDR1 SEHNR and CDR2 FQNEAQ come from the germline V gene (reference sequence). The CDR3 sequence is 15 residues long. The chain's CDR3 is CASSSPGPYNSPLHF. The CDR3 DNA reads TGTGCCAGCAGTTCCCCGGGCCCATATAATTCACCCCTCCACTTT.

This clonotype came up many times. The chain has TRBV28 and TRBJ2-2; 9 bases are a match to TRBD1. V gave up 5 bases and J gave up 6 bases; unmatched junction bases: 4. The CDR3 runs 14 residues. Germline CDR1 reads MDHEN; CDR2 reads SYDVKM. CDR3 loop: CASSPRTGAGELFF. CDR3 coding DNA: TGTGCCAGCAGTCCCCGGACAGGGGCCGGGGAGCTGTTTTTT.

This clonotype has ten or more counts. Here the CDR3 reads CASSFAGGSEAFF. The CDR3, as DNA: TGTGCCAGCAGCTTCGCAGGGGGCAGTGAAGCTTTCTTT. The chain employs TRBV7-2 and TRBJ1-1; 8 bases map to TRBD1. The length of the CDR3 is 13 residues. The V gene end was trimmed by 3 bases and the J gene end by 7 bases; junction bases not matched to a gene: 4. CDR1 SGHTA and CDR2 FQGNSA come from the germline V gene.

This clonotype was found a few times. V is TRBV11-3 and J is TRBJ1-1; 9 bases are shared with TRBD1. The germline gives CDR1 SGHNT, CDR2 YENEEA. The CDR3 runs to 17 residues. V lost 4 bases to trimming and J lost 3 bases; unmatched junction nucleotides: 12. In DNA, the CDR3 is TGTGCCAGCAGCTCGGGGGACAGGGTGCTTAAGGACACTGAAGCTTTCTTT. This sequence encodes CASSSGDRVLKDTEAFF.